Following are 28 T cell receptor beta chains from one sample sequenced in a study of cytomegalovirus exposure and HLA in healthy donors. PCR involved 60 Vbeta and 13 Jbeta primers. Profiling relied on immunoSEQ multiplex PCR, and the TCRdb table lists in-frame clones only, not all of them. The sample yields 110,000 or so clones, around 74% seen once. The specimen sequenced was PBMCs. The receptor set was obtained from a woman in her thirties or forties in good health and CMV-seropositive.

The J gene is TRBJ2-3, the V gene TRBV2; D perhaps matches TRBD1 (6 bases). The CDR3 runs 16 residues. Germline V lookup: CDR1 SNHLY, CDR2 FYNNEI. Trimming left V 11 bases short and J 6 bases short, with 27 bases between. CDR3 DNA sequence: TGTGCCCGAGGAGCCCGGGACAACTTTTTTACGGATACGCAGTATTTT. Translated, it gives CARGARDNFFTDTQYF.

V gene TRBV5-4 combines with J gene TRBJ2-5, with D maybe TRBD2 (6 bases). Germline CDR1 SGHNT, CDR2 YYREEE (reference sequence). V was shortened by 5 bases and J by 2 bases, with 19 bases between the two germline ends. The CDR3 contains 16 residues. DNA for the CDR3: TGTGCCAGCAGGGCTGGGGGGAAGGGAATTCAAGAGACCCAGTACTTC. Residues: CASRAGGKGIQETQYF. Together with reference TRBV5-4 and TRBJ2-5, the CDR3 gives the full variable domain: ETGVTQSPTHLIKTRGQQVTLRCSSQSGHNTVSWYQQALGQGPQFIFQYYREEENGRGNFPPRFSGLQFPNYSSELNVNALELDDSALYLCASRAGGKGIQETQYFGPGTRLLVL.

The V and J genes are TRBV9 and TRBJ2-1; no firm D call. Trimming left V 2 bases short and J 4 bases short, with 13 bases between. The CDR3 has 15 residues. The germline gives CDR1 SGDLS, CDR2 YYNGEE. The CDR3 bases are TGTGCCAGCAGCGTTACTCCGTTCGGGTACAATGAGCAGTTCTTC. Translating gives CASSVTPFGYNEQFF.

As regards this clone: An end of the junction does not agree with germline; a read error may underlie this. The chain joins TRBV7-9 to TRBJ2-2; D gene unclear. Germline CDR1 SEHNR, CDR2 FQNEAQ (reference sequence). This CDR3 contains 14 residues. The CDR3 sequence is CSSSLAGGPGELFF. The CDR3 DNA sequence: TGTTCCAGCAGCTTAGCCGGCGGCCCCGGGGAGCTGTTTTTT.

The chain has TRBV27 and TRBJ2-7; 9 bases are shared with TRBD2. Germline loops: CDR1 MNHEY, CDR2 SMNVEV (reference sequence). The CDR3 is 17 amino acids. J lost 4 bases, V lost 5 bases, and 15 bases had no gene match. In nucleotides, the CDR3 is TGTGCCAGCAGTCCAACTTTTGGGACTAGCAACGTATACGAGCAGTACTTC. Its protein is CASSPTFGTSNVYEQYF.

This chain joins TRBV6-6 and TRBJ1-5; D perhaps matches TRBD1 (6 bases). Germline V gene data show CDR1 as MNHNY and CDR2 as SVGAGI (reference sequence). The V and J ends lost 2 bases and 8 bases respectively, with 16 bases between them. The CDR3 spans 15 residues. CDR3 region: CASSYLGGGFEPQHF. The CDR3 coding sequence is TGTGCCAGCAGTTACCTAGGGGGGGGCTTCGAGCCCCAGCATTTT.

The chain combines TRBV5-1 with TRBJ2-7; a weak D match, TRBD1 (5 bases). Per the germline V gene, CDR1 is SGHRS and CDR2 is YFSETQ. V was pared by 0 bases and J by 2 bases, with 18 bases between. The CDR3 has 17 residues. CDR3 DNA: TGCGCCAGCAGCTTGGAAACAGGTACCATCAGAGCCTACGAGCAGTACTTC. Translating gives CASSLETGTIRAYEQYF.

Note on this clone: A junction boundary mismatches the germline segment, possibly from a read error. The gene calls are TRBV5-5 and TRBJ2-7, with TRBD1 identical over 7 bases. This CDR3 has 18 amino acids. Germline-derived CDR1 and CDR2 are SGHKS and YYEKEE (reference sequence). The CDR3 DNA sequence: TGTGCCAGCAGCCCGCGAGAGAGACAGGGATCTAAATCCTCCGAGCAGTACTTC. Translation gives CASSPRERQGSKSSEQYF.

This chain uses TRBV6-5 with TRBJ1-2; 7 bases match TRBD1. V lost 6 bases to trimming and J lost 6 bases; unmatched junction nucleotides: 10. The CDR3 is 14 amino acids. Germline-derived CDR1 and CDR2 are MNHEY and SVGAGI. CDR3 DNA sequence: TGTGCCAGCAGCCGCAACAGGGGAATAGATGGCTACACCTTC. This encodes CASSRNRGIDGYTF.

V usage is TRBV2 and J usage is TRBJ2-2; D is uncertain. The CDR3 spans 13 residues. Germline CDR1 is SNHLY and CDR2 is FYNNEI. With 8 bases removed from V and 2 bases from J, the gap between germline ends came to 9 bases. CDR3 in DNA: TGTGCCAGCTCCACAGCAAACACCGGGGAGCTGTTTTTT. It yields the protein CASSTANTGELFF.

The V gene is TRBV28, the J gene TRBJ1-1; 8 bases are shared with TRBD1. Germline CDR1 and CDR2: MDHEN and SYDVKM. This CDR3 has 16 residues. V was pared by 10 bases and J by 5 bases, with 18 bases of the junction left unmatched. This chain's CDR3 is CATKAPDRGFGTEAFF. In DNA form, the CDR3 reads TGTGCCACCAAAGCACCCGACAGGGGTTTTGGGACTGAAGCTTTCTTT.

This clone was recorded once. The chain joins TRBV15 to TRBJ1-6; D gene unclear. The ends were cut back, 0 bases at V and 8 bases at J, with 5 bases in the middle. The length of the CDR3 is 13 residues. The germline CDR1 and CDR2 sequences are LNHNV and YYDKDF (reference sequence). This CDR3 reads CATSRDPDSPLHF. The CDR3 nucleotides read TGTGCCACCAGCAGAGATCCTGATTCACCCCTCCACTTT.

This chain uses TRBV5-6 with TRBJ2-1; D is possibly TRBD1 (6 bases). From germline, CDR1 is SGHDT and CDR2 YYEEEE. Trimming pared 4 bases from V and 0 bases from J, leaving 11 bases between. The CDR3 is 15 amino acids. DNA of the CDR3: TGTGCCAGCAGCGACGACAGGTGCTCCTACAATGAGCAGTTCTTC. It translates to CASSDDRCSYNEQFF.

The J gene is TRBJ2-3, the V gene TRBV27; TRBD2 aligns across 11 bases. Germline V lookup: CDR1 MNHEY, CDR2 SMNVEV (reference sequence). V was clipped by 1 base and J by 3 bases; unmatched bases: 3. The length of the CDR3 is 16 residues. CDR3 in amino acids: CASSLFPSGRTDTQYF. The CDR3 DNA sequence: TGTGCCAGCAGTTTATTTCCTAGCGGGAGGACAGATACGCAGTATTTT.

J is TRBJ1-2 and V is TRBV28; D perhaps matches TRBD1 (5 bases). Germline CDR1 reads MDHEN; CDR2 reads SYDVKM. V was shortened by 7 bases and J by 5 bases, with 14 bases between the two germline ends. The CDR3 runs to 13 residues. The CDR3 DNA reads TGTGCCAGCACCGTAGGACGGGGGTATGGCTACACCTTC. Its translation: CASTVGRGYGYTF.

The chain carries TRBV19 and TRBJ2-1; 14 bases line up with TRBD2. Germline CDR1 is LNHDA and CDR2 is SQIVND (reference sequence). The CDR3 loop spans 16 amino acids. V shed 3 bases, J shed 4 bases, and the junction held 2 bases outside the gene matches. CDR3 loop: CASSIRLAGGYNEQFF. CDR3 nucleotides: TGTGCCAGTAGTATCCGACTAGCGGGAGGGTACAATGAGCAGTTCTTC.

The chain uses TRBV19 and TRBJ1-1; D gene ambiguous. The V and J ends lost 8 bases and 5 bases respectively, with 15 bases between them. Germline values: CDR1 LNHDA, CDR2 SQIVND (reference sequence). The CDR3 is 13 amino acids. Here the CDR3 DNA reads TGTGCCAGTGCCGCGGCGAGTGTGACTGAAGCTTTCTTT. Residues: CASAAASVTEAFF. Full variable domain (remainder filled in from reference TRBV19 and TRBJ1-1): DGGITQSPKYLFRKEGQNVTLSCEQNLNHDAMYWYRQDPGQGLRLIYYSQIVNDFQKGDIAEGYSVSREKKESFPLTVTSAQKNPTAFYLCASAAASVTEAFFGQGTRLTVV.

The chain employs TRBV4-1 and TRBJ2-5, with D possibly matching TRBD2 (7 bases). Germline CDR1 MGHRA, CDR2 YSYEKL. CDR3 length: 16 residues. Trimming removed 2 bases from V and 5 bases from J, with 18 bases in between. CDR3 nucleotides: TGCGCCAGCAGCCAATGGGGGGCGCGGGAGATGGAGACCCAGTACTTC. Translation: CASSQWGAREMETQYF.

The chain uses TRBV18 and TRBJ1-3, with D unclear. Deletions cut 1 base from V and 0 bases from J, with 19 bases between. This CDR3 spans 19 amino acids. In germline, CDR1 is KGHSH, CDR2 LQKENI. CDR3 loop: CASSPLRVAGKDSGNTIYF. In DNA form, the CDR3 reads TGTGCCAGCTCACCACTTAGGGTTGCCGGGAAAGACTCTGGAAACACCATATATTTT. Together with reference TRBV18 and TRBJ1-3, the CDR3 gives the full variable domain: NAGVMQNPRHLVRRRGQEARLRCSPMKGHSHVYWYRQLPEEGLKFMVYLQKENIIDESGMPKERFSAEFPKEGPSILRIQQVVRGDSAAYFCASSPLRVAGKDSGNTIYFGEGSWLTVV.

V usage is TRBV2 and J usage is TRBJ1-1; D gene uncertain. Looked up from germline, CDR1 is SNHLY and CDR2 is FYNNEI. This CDR3 comprises 12 residues. Between the trimmed V and J ends, which lost 5 bases and 4 bases, there was a span of 8 bases. CDR3: CASSPLGTEAFF. The CDR3 region has the DNA TGTGCCAGCAGTCCCCTCGGCACTGAAGCTTTCTTT.

The chain combines TRBV7-9 with TRBJ2-5; tentatively, D is TRBD2 (6 bases). The V end was cut by 6 bases, the J end by 7 bases, with 21 bases between. This CDR3 spans 15 amino acids. Germline V gene data show CDR1 as SEHNR and CDR2 as FQNEAQ (reference sequence). The DNA for the CDR3 is TGTGCCAGCAGTTTTCCGCCGGGAGAAAGGGGGACCCAGTACTTC. It encodes CASSFPPGERGTQYF.

The gene calls are TRBV29-1 and TRBJ1-2, with D tentatively TRBD1 (6 bases). Trimming left V 4 bases short and J 1 base short, with 16 bases between. From germline, CDR1 is SQVTM and CDR2 ANQGSEA. This CDR3 has 15 residues. For the CDR3, the DNA is TGCAGCGTTGGGGGGCGCGGGGGCCTTAACTATGGCTACACCTTC. Amino acid sequence: CSVGGRGGLNYGYTF.

This chain uses TRBV27 with TRBJ1-3, with D possibly being TRBD1 (6 bases). Looked up from germline, CDR1 is MNHEY and CDR2 is SMNVEV (reference sequence). The CDR3 covers 15 residues. V shed 4 bases and J shed 1 base, with 11 bases lying between them. This CDR3 is CASSSKGVSGNTIYF. CDR3 in DNA: TGTGCCAGCAGTTCGAAGGGGGTTTCTGGAAACACCATATATTTT.

This rearrangement joins TRBV1 to TRBJ2-7; the tabulated D call, TRBD1, remains unverified against the DNA. TRBV1 is a pseudogene locus. This CDR3 spans 15 amino acids. This chain's CDR3 is CTSSHRDRDSYEQYF. The CDR3, as DNA: TGCACCAGCAGCCACCGGGACAGGGACTCCTACGAGCAGTACTTC.

The chain combines TRBV6-1 with TRBJ2-1, with 10 positions matching TRBD2. The CDR3 spans 17 residues. Germline lookup yields CDR1 MNHNS and CDR2 SASEGT. V gave up 2 bases and J gave up 4 bases; unmatched junction bases: 8. The CDR3 protein is CASSESLAGDMYNEQFF. CDR3 nucleotides: TGTGCCAGCAGTGAATCCCTAGCGGGAGACATGTACAATGAGCAGTTCTTC.

This clone was counted a few times. This chain uses TRBV2 with TRBJ2-1, with 7 bases matching TRBD2. The CDR3 is 13 amino acids. Trimming cost V 5 bases and J 6 bases; bases outside gene matches: 4. CDR1 and CDR2 from the germline V gene are SNHLY and FYNNEI. The CDR3 is CASSFGEGNEQFF. The CDR3 region has the DNA TGTGCCAGCAGTTTCGGGGAGGGCAATGAGCAGTTCTTC.

The rearrangement joins TRBV11-2 to TRBJ2-3, with 13 nucleotides matching TRBD2. With 1 base clipped from V and 4 bases from J, the junction kept 2 bases outside the gene matches. CDR1 is SGHAT, CDR2 FQNNGV, per germline. The CDR3 consists of 16 residues. CDR3 DNA: TGTGCCAGCAGCTTAGGGACTAGCGGGGGAGCAGATACGCAGTATTTT. Translated: CASSLGTSGGADTQYF.

The V and J genes are TRBV29-1 and TRBJ2-7, with 9 bases fitting TRBD1. Germline values: CDR1 SQVTM, CDR2 ANQGSEA. This CDR3 region has 12 residues. J gave up 5 bases and V 7 bases, and 6 bases lay outside the gene matches. The CDR3 region has the DNA TGCAGCGGGGGGACAGGGTTCAACGAGCAGTACTTC. Its translation is CSGGTGFNEQYF.